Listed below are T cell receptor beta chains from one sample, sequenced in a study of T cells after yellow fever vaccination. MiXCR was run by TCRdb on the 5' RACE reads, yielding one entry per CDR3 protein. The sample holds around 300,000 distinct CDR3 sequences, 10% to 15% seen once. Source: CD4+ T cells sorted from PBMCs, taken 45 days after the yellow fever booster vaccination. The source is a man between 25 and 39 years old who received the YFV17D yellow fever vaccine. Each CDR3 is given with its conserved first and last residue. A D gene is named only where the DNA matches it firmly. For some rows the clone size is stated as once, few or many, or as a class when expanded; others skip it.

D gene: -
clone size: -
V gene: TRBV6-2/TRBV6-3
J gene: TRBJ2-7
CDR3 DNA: TGTGCCAGCAGTTGGGACGCGGGGCAGTACTTC
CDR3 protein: CASSWDAGQYF

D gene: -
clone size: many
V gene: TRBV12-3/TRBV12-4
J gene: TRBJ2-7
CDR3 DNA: TGTGCCAGCAGTTTAAGGGACACCTACGAGCAGTACTTC
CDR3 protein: CASSLRDTYEQYF

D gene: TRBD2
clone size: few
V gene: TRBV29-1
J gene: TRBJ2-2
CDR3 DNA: TGCAGCGTTGTGAACCTAGCGGAGCCCACCGGGGAGCTGTTTTTT
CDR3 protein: CSVVNLAEPTGELFF

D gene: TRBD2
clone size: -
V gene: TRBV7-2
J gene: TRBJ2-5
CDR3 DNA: TGTGCCAGCAGCTTTTCTGGGAGGGGGACCCAGTACTTC
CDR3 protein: CASSFSGRGTQYF

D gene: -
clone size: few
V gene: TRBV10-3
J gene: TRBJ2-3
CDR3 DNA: TGTGCCACCTTCGCGGGCCTCACAGATACGCAGTATTTT
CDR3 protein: CATFAGLTDTQYF

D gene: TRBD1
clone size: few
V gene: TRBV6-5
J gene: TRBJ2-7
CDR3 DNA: TGTGCCAGCAGTTACTCTTCCGCCCGGGACAGCAACTACGAGCAGTACTTC
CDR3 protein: CASSYSSARDSNYEQYF

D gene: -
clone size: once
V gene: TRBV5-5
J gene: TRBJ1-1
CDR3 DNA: TGTGCCAGCAGCTCACAATCCGGGACTGCGAACACTGAAGCTTTCTTT
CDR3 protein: CASSSQSGTANTEAFF

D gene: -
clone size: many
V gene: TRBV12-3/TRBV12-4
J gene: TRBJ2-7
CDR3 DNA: TGTGCCAGCAGTTTTACTGTTAACGAGCAGTACTTC
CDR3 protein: CASSFTVNEQYF

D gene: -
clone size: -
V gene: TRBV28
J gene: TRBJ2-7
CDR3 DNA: TGTGCCAGCAGTTCTCGATATGGCGGGCAGTACTTC
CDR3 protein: CASSSRYGGQYF

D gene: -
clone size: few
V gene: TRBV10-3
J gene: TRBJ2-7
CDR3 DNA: TGTGCCATCAGTGAGGACCTTCCCTCCGAGCAGTACTTC
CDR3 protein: CAISEDLPSEQYF

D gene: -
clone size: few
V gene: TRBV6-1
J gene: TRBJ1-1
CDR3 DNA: TGTGCCAGCAACCAGTACAGTACCGTGAACACTGAAGCTTTCTTT
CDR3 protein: CASNQYSTVNTEAFF

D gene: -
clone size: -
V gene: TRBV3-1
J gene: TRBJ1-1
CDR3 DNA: TGTGCCAGCAGCCAAGTGGGAGACACTGAAGCTTTCTTT
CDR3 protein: CASSQVGDTEAFF

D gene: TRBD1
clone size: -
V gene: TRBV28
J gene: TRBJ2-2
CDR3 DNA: TGTGCCAGCAGTGTCCGACAGGGTTTCACCGGGGAGCTGTTTTTT
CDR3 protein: CASSVRQGFTGELFF

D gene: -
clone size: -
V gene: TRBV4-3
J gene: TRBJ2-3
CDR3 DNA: TGCGCCAGCAGCCAAGAGCGGGATACGCAGTATTTT
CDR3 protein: CASSQERDTQYF

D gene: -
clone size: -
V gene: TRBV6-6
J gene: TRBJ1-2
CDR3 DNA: TGTGCCAGCCGGGTAGGGGCGGGTGGCTACACCTTC
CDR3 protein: CASRVGAGGYTF

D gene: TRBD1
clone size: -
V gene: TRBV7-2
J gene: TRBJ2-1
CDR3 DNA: TGTGCCAGCAGCCCCTCCCCGGGACAGGCGTACAATGAGCAGTTCTTC
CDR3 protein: CASSPSPGQAYNEQFF

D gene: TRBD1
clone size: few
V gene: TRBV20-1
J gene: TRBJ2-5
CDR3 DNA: TGCAGTGCTAGGCCCAGGGGGCCTGAGACCCAGTACTTC
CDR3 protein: CSARPRGPETQYF

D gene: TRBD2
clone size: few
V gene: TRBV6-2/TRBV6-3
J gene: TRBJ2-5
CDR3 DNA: TGTGCCAGCAGTTACCCAACGTCGACTAGCGGGGCTCGTCTCAAGGAGACCCAGTACTTC
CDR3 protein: CASSYPTSTSGARLKETQYF

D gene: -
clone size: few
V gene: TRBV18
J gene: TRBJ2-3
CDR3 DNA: TGTGCCAGCTCACTATTACAGAGCACAGATACGCAGTATTTT
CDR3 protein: CASSLLQSTDTQYF

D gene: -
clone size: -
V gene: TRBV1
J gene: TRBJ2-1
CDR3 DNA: TGCACCAGCAGCCAAGATAGAAGCGGGCCTCCTCCCTACAATGAGCAGTTCTTC
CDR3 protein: CTSSQDRSGPPPYNEQFF

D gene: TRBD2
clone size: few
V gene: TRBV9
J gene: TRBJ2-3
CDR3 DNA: TGTGCCAGCAGCGTAGAAGGGACTAGCGGGAGTGTAGATACGCAGTATTTT
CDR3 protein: CASSVEGTSGSVDTQYF

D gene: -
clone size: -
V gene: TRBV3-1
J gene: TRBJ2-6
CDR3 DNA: TGTGCCAGCAGCCATGTGCGGTCTGGGGCCAACGTCCTGACTTTC
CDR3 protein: CASSHVRSGANVLTF

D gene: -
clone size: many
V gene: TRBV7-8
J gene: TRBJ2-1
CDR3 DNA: TGTGCCAGCAGCTTGGCTTACTACAATGAGCAGTTCTTC
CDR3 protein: CASSLAYYNEQFF